These 21 T cell receptor beta chains were sequenced from one sample in a study of shared clonotypes between healthy human individuals. The table came from immunoSEQ multiplex PCR; TCRdb's copy has only in-frame clones and leaves some out. The repertoire has about 380,000 clones, around 96% of them found once; the top ten carry approximately 0.3%. The specimen sequenced was memory CD8+ T cells sorted from blood. This sample's subset: CD45RO+ cells pooled with CCR7-negative TemRA cells. The receptors shown here come from a man aged 25-40 years in good health.

The chain couples TRBV11-2 to TRBJ2-5, with 7 bases that match TRBD1. Germline CDR1 SGHAT, CDR2 FQNNGV. This CDR3 contains 14 residues. Trimming cost V 3 bases and J 1 base; bases outside gene matches: 2. CDR3 DNA: TGTGCCAGCAGCTTGGGACAGACCCAAGAGACCCAGTACTTC. Encoded protein: CASSLGQTQETQYF.

This clone was seen a single time. The chain combines TRBV12-5 with TRBJ2-5; D ambiguous. The V end lost 7 bases, the J end lost 2 bases, and 17 bases lay between the germline ends. Germline loops: CDR1 LGHNT, CDR2 FRNRAP. This CDR3 comprises 15 residues. CDR3 region: CASDPRARRQETQYF. The CDR3 DNA reads TGTGCTAGTGATCCCCGGGCCCGGCGGCAAGAGACCCAGTACTTC. Looking up the rest from reference TRBV12-5 and TRBJ2-5 gives the full variable domain: DARVTQTPRHKVTEMGQEVTMRCQPILGHNTVFWYRQTMMQGLELLAYFRNRAPLDDSGMPKDRFSAEMPDATLATLKIQPSEPRDSAVYFCASDPRARRQETQYFGPGTRLLVL.

The chain carries TRBV5-1 and TRBJ2-3, with a possible D match to TRBD2 (5 bases). The CDR3 sequence is 14 residues long. Looked up from germline, CDR1 is SGHRS and CDR2 is YFSETQ. The germline V and J ends were trimmed by 4 bases and 0 bases, with 9 bases remaining between them. The chain's CDR3 is CASSPTTSTDTQYF. The CDR3 region has the DNA TGCGCCAGCAGCCCGACTACCAGCACAGATACGCAGTATTTT.

The sample holds one count of this clone. The chain uses TRBV7-9 and TRBJ2-2; D is uncertain. V dropped 1 base and J dropped 6 bases, with 9 bases sitting between them. The CDR3 sequence is 14 residues long. Per the germline V gene, CDR1 is SEHNR and CDR2 is FQNEAQ (reference sequence). The CDR3 DNA sequence: TGTGCCAGCAGCTTAGGGGCTAGATCCGGGGAGCTGTTTTTT. It is translated as CASSLGARSGELFF.

CDR3: CASSLVADYGYTF. CDR3 nucleotides: TGCGCCAGCAGCTTGGTGGCAGACTATGGCTACACCTTC. The chain has TRBV5-1 and TRBJ1-2; D is ambiguous. The CDR3 is 13 amino acids. Germline CDR1 SGHRS, CDR2 YFSETQ. V lost 0 bases to trimming and J lost 3 bases, with 6 bases between them.

The genes are TRBV7-9 and TRBJ2-2; the match to TRBD2 covers 7 bases. There are 16 residues in the CDR3. Germline-derived CDR1 and CDR2 are SEHNR and FQNEAQ (reference sequence). Trimming cost V 9 bases and J 0 bases; bases outside gene matches: 10. The CDR3 region has the DNA TGTGCCAGTCCCAAAGCGGGAAGGGCGAACACCGGGGAGCTGTTTTTT. It is translated as CASPKAGRANTGELFF.

This sequence joins TRBV7-9 and TRBJ2-2; TRBD2 agrees at 11 bases. Germline V lookup: CDR1 SEHNR, CDR2 FQNEAQ (reference sequence). Losses at the gene ends were 7 bases for V and 1 base for J; bases not matched to a gene: 8. The CDR3 has 17 residues. The CDR3 region is CASNIRGTSGNTGELFF. As DNA, the CDR3 is TGTGCCAGCAACATTAGGGGGACTAGCGGGAACACCGGGGAGCTGTTTTTT.

The chain is built from TRBV4-1 and TRBJ1-4; D is ambiguous. Trimming removed 0 bases from V and 2 bases from J, with 10 bases in between. This CDR3 has 16 residues. CDR1 and CDR2 from the germline V gene are MGHRA and YSYEKL. The CDR3 DNA reads TGCGCCAGCAGCCAAGATCCCGGGAATACTAATGAAAAACTGTTTTTT. Translated: CASSQDPGNTNEKLFF.

The chain joins TRBV28 to TRBJ1-4, with a tentative D call TRBD1 (6 bases). Germline lookup yields CDR1 MDHEN and CDR2 SYDVKM. V was shortened by 8 bases and J by 8 bases, with 15 bases between the two germline ends. The length of the CDR3 is 13 residues. This CDR3 reads CASAKGEWEKLFF. Written as DNA, the CDR3 is TGTGCCAGCGCAAAGGGGGAATGGGAAAAACTGTTTTTT. Full variable domain (rest looked up from reference TRBV28 and TRBJ1-4): DVKVTQSSRYLVKRTGEKVFLECVQDMDHENMFWYRQDPGLGLRLIYFSYDVKMKEKGDIPEGYSVSREKKERFSLILESASTNQTSMYLCASAKGEWEKLFFGSGTQLSVL.

The V gene is TRBV23-1, the J gene TRBJ2-5, with 7 bases that match TRBD2. TRBV23-1 counts as an open reading frame of uncertain function. This CDR3 region has 13 residues. V shed 4 bases, J shed 5 bases, and the junction held 4 bases outside the gene matches. The CDR3 nucleotides read TGCGCCAGCAGTCCTTGGGAGGGGGAGACCCAGTACTTC. Its translation is CASSPWEGETQYF.

Concerning this clone: This sample includes further DNA sequences coding for the same CDR3. The chain uses TRBV29-1 and TRBJ2-7; no reliable D call. The CDR3 contains 13 residues. V was clipped by 4 bases and J by 0 bases, with 10 bases between them. Germline V CDR1 and CDR2: SQVTM, ANQGSEA. The CDR3 protein is CSVARRLSYEQYF. CDR3 sequence (DNA): TGCAGCGTTGCGAGGCGACTCTCCTACGAGCAGTACTTC.

This sequence joins TRBV19 and TRBJ1-1, with D maybe TRBD1 (5 bases). Looked up from germline, CDR1 is LNHDA and CDR2 is SQIVND (reference sequence). The CDR3 is 15 residues long. V dropped 6 bases and J dropped 2 bases, with 16 bases sitting between them. CDR3 DNA: TGTGCCAGTAGATCCCACAGGCAGAGAAACACTGAAGCTTTCTTT. This translates into CASRSHRQRNTEAFF.

The V call is TRBV2, the J call TRBJ2-1, with D possibly being TRBD2 (6 bases). The length of the CDR3 is 14 residues. The V gene lost 3 bases and the J gene lost 7 bases, with 13 bases spanning the gap. Germline V gene lookup returns CDR1 SNHLY and CDR2 FYNNEI. Here the CDR3 reads CASSEWRAENEQFF. The CDR3 DNA sequence: TGTGCCAGCAGTGAGTGGAGGGCCGAGAATGAGCAGTTCTTC.

V gene TRBV27 combines with J gene TRBJ2-1; 7 bases agree with TRBD1. V was pared by 3 bases and J by 6 bases, with 5 bases of the junction left unmatched. The CDR3 is made up of 14 amino acids. Germline V gene data show CDR1 as MNHEY and CDR2 as SMNVEV (reference sequence). CDR3: CASSFRQGRNEQFF. The CDR3 DNA reads as TGTGCCAGCAGTTTTAGACAGGGTCGCAATGAGCAGTTCTTC.

The chain joins TRBV15 to TRBJ1-5, with D tentatively TRBD1 (6 bases). In germline, CDR1 is LNHNV, CDR2 YYDKDF (reference sequence). This CDR3 has 12 residues. Trimming removed 9 bases from V and 3 bases from J, with 9 bases in between. The CDR3 sequence is CATRGANQPQHF. CDR3 in DNA: TGTGCCACACGGGGGGCCAATCAGCCCCAGCATTTT.

The chain employs TRBV28 and TRBJ2-7; 11 positions match TRBD2. Per the germline V gene, CDR1 is MDHEN and CDR2 is SYDVKM. V lost 3 bases and J lost 2; bases outside the gene matches: 0. This CDR3 is 14 amino acids long. CDR3 in amino acids: CASSFSGRAYEQYF. Here the CDR3 DNA reads TGTGCCAGCAGTTTTAGCGGGAGGGCCTACGAGCAGTACTTC. The variable domain in full, with the rest retrieved from reference TRBV28 and TRBJ2-7, is DVKVTQSSRYLVKRTGEKVFLECVQDMDHENMFWYRQDPGLGLRLIYFSYDVKMKEKGDIPEGYSVSREKKERFSLILESASTNQTSMYLCASSFSGRAYEQYFGPGTRLTVT.

A word on this clone: A junction boundary mismatches the germline segment, possibly from a read error. The chain recombines TRBV4-1 with TRBJ2-3; TRBD1 aligns across 9 bases. The CDR3 is made up of 15 amino acids. Germline lookup yields CDR1 MGHRA and CDR2 YSYEKL. The CDR3 loop is CASTQQGASTDTQYF. In DNA, the CDR3 is TGCGCCAGCACCCAACAGGGGGCGAGCACAGATACGCAGTATTTT.

CDR3 sequence (DNA): TGTGCCTGGATTGGGGCTAACTATGGCTACACCTTC. Its translation: CAWIGANYGYTF. The chain carries TRBV30 and TRBJ1-2, with unresolved D. CDR1 GTSNPN and CDR2 SVGIG come from the germline V gene (reference sequence). This CDR3 is built from 12 residues. V was shortened by 4 bases and J by 0 bases, with 6 bases between the two germline ends.

V and J are TRBV5-8 and TRBJ2-1; no clear D. Germline V lookup: CDR1 SGHTS, CDR2 YDEGEE. CDR3 length: 14 amino acids. V dropped 0 bases and J dropped 5 bases, with 9 bases sitting between them. The CDR3 DNA reads TGTGCCAGCAGCTTGGGACTCCCGAACAATGAGCAGTTCTTC. It is translated as CASSLGLPNNEQFF.

The chain uses TRBV28 and TRBJ1-5, with TRBD1 as a possible D gene (5 bases). In germline, CDR1 is MDHEN, CDR2 SYDVKM. The CDR3 is made up of 17 amino acids. V was clipped by 3 bases and J by 3 bases, with 18 bases between them. The CDR3 here is CASSFWGLGKDNQPQHF. CDR3 DNA: TGTGCCAGCAGTTTTTGGGGCCTGGGTAAGGACAATCAGCCCCAGCATTTT.

V is TRBV5-5 and J is TRBJ2-7; D ambiguous. Trimming cost V 2 bases and J 2 bases, with 5 bases left between them. The CDR3 extends over 12 amino acids. Germline V gives CDR1 SGHKS, CDR2 YYEKEE (reference sequence). The chain's CDR3 is CASSFGAYEQYF. The CDR3 nucleotides are TGTGCCAGCAGCTTCGGCGCCTACGAGCAGTACTTC.